This section outlines one T cell receptor (beta chain) sequence together with its context. Its antigen remains unknown. The sample is drawn from a study of cytomegalovirus exposure and HLA in healthy donors. Study information: For the approximately 360 genotyped donors, approximately 82% fell within the Caucasian-associated ancestry cluster. Findings of the study overall: From TCR beta sequences, most subjects' HLA-A and HLA-B alleles were reportedly predicted accurately.

The CDR3 loop spans 16 amino acids. Trimming took off 3 bases at V and 1 base at J, with 15 bases between the two ends. CDR1 is LNHDA, CDR2 SQIVND, per germline (reference sequence). The primer mix had 60 Vbeta and 13 Jbeta primers. Produced via immunoSEQ multiplex PCR; TCRdb's table is partial and in-frame only. Of about 120,000 clones listed, 77% are singletons. The chain couples TRBV19 to TRBJ1-1; no firm D call. This clonotype was sampled from a man younger than 35 in good health and CMV-seropositive. Sequenced: PBMCs. Here the CDR3 reads CASSMQKNARNTEAFF. The CDR3, as DNA: TGTGCCAGTAGTATGCAGAAAAACGCTCGGAACACTGAAGCTTTCTTT.